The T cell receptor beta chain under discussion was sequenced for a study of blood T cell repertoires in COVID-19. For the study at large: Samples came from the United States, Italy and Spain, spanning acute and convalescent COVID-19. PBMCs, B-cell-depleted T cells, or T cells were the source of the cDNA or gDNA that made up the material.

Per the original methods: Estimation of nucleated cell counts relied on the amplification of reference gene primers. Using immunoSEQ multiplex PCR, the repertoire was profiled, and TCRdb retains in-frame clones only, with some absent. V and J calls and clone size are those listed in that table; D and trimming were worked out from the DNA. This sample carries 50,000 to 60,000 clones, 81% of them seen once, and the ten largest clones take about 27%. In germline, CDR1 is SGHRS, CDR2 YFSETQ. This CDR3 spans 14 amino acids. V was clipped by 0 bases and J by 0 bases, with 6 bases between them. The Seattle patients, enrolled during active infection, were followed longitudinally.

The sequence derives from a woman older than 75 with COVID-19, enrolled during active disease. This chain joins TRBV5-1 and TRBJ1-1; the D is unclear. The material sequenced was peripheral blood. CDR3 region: CASSLVQLNTEAFF. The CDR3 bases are TGCGCCAGCAGCTTGGTCCAGTTGAACACTGAAGCTTTCTTT.